This T cell receptor beta chain came from a study of OX40 agonist ivuxolimab in advanced cancers. Using immunoSEQ multiplex PCR, the repertoire was profiled, and TCRdb retains in-frame clones only, with some absent. The data hold 65,000 to 85,000 clones, with around 90% observed a single time. Sequenced here: CD4+ or CD8+ T cells sorted from blood, sampled in a trial of the OX40 agonist ivuxolimab. The sequence came from an adult with an advanced solid tumor such as melanoma, head and neck, liver or kidney cancer.

Here the CDR3 reads CASSYSGTGLDIQYF. The CDR3 DNA reads TGTGCCAGCAGTTACTCGGGGACAGGGTTGGACATTCAGTACTTC. V gene TRBV6-5 combines with J gene TRBJ2-4; 9 bases agree with TRBD1. The CDR3 is 15 residues long. Germline-derived CDR1 and CDR2 are MNHEY and SVGAGI. Germline trimming cut 0 bases from V and 8 bases from J; bases unmatched to any gene: 5.